These T cell receptor beta chains were read from a single sample in a study of Ad26.COV2.S vaccination and SARS-CoV-2 variants. Repertoires were generated with immunoSEQ multiplex PCR, while TCRdb's copy carries only in-frame clones and drops some. Of some 320,000 clones in the sample, 85% are singletons; the top ten hold 2.1%. The sample consisted of peripheral blood, taken in a trial of Ad26.COV2.S vaccine versus placebo. Every receptor here comes from a person aged 18-60 years who received the Ad26.COV2.S COVID-19 vaccine or a placebo. CDR3s include the opening cysteine and the closing phenylalanine or tryptophan.

CDR3: CASSPGRFEWYEQYF
V: TRBV11-3
J: TRBJ2-7

CDR3: CASMDVYSYEQYF
V: TRBV5-1
J: TRBJ2-7

CDR3: CASSQSFRAEAFF
V: TRBV4-2
J: TRBJ1-1

CDR3: CASSSHVYTGELFF
V: TRBV5-1
J: TRBJ2-2

CDR3: CASSLAADTQYF
V: TRBV7-2
J: TRBJ2-3

CDR3: CASSQYTGSLREKLFF
V: TRBV4-1
J: TRBJ1-4

CDR3: CATSLQGVGGSEAFF
V: TRBV15
J: TRBJ1-1

CDR3: CASSPSGGRSIGDSYNEQFF
V: TRBV7-6
J: TRBJ2-1

CDR3: CAWSPRGNQPQHF
V: TRBV30
J: TRBJ1-5

CDR3: CASKPAGGPSTDTQYF
V: TRBV5-6
J: TRBJ2-3

CDR3: CASRWVENEKLFF
V: TRBV12-3/TRBV12-4
J: TRBJ1-4

CDR3: CASSRALATNEKLFF
V: TRBV5-1
J: TRBJ1-4

CDR3: CASSPDSNYGYTF
V: TRBV9
J: TRBJ1-2

CDR3: CATDLPGQGKEYEQYF
V: TRBV19
J: TRBJ2-7

CDR3: CASSHDRDRGKEKLFF
V: TRBV4-1
J: TRBJ1-4

CDR3: CASSLAVQGGYEQYF
V: TRBV7-9
J: TRBJ2-7

CDR3: CASSLGGNYGYTF
V: TRBV7-2
J: TRBJ1-2

CDR3: CASSETGGNQPQHF
V: TRBV25-1
J: TRBJ1-5

CDR3: CASSYSRGAEDTQYF
V: TRBV6-5
J: TRBJ2-3

CDR3: CASSLTAHNEKLFF
V: TRBV7-9
J: TRBJ1-4

CDR3: CASSLGTGGITEAFF
V: TRBV5-1
J: TRBJ1-1

CDR3: CASSPGLAGMLTDTQYF
V: TRBV18
J: TRBJ2-3

CDR3: CASSFRGNTIYF
V: TRBV28
J: TRBJ1-3

CDR3: CASSSQKYTTTYEQYF
V: TRBV13
J: TRBJ2-7

CDR3: CAISQGGNNYGYTF
V: TRBV10-3
J: TRBJ1-2

CDR3: CASSLYSNQPQHF
V: TRBV3-1/TRBV3-2
J: TRBJ1-5

CDR3: CAISEGAGYTEAFF
V: TRBV10-3
J: TRBJ1-1

CDR3: CASREDYRGARKTQYF
V: TRBV5-4
J: TRBJ2-5

CDR3: CASSYGGYGYTF
V: TRBV6-5
J: TRBJ1-2

CDR3: CASSFYRETQYF
V: TRBV5-1
J: TRBJ2-5

CDR3: CASSLVVRRKASEQFF
V: TRBV11-2
J: TRBJ2-1

CDR3: CSVEGGSRELFF
V: TRBV29-1
J: TRBJ2-2

CDR3: CSVVRSGELFF
V: TRBV29-1
J: TRBJ2-2

CDR3: CASSPGSSEKLFF
V: TRBV7-9
J: TRBJ1-4

CDR3: CASSVDRNTEAFF
V: TRBV12-3/TRBV12-4
J: TRBJ1-1

CDR3: CATSDLEASETQYF
V: TRBV24-1
J: TRBJ2-5

CDR3: CASSYSGENYEQYF
V: TRBV7-9
J: TRBJ2-7

CDR3: CATSDPTGDDEKLFF
V: TRBV24-1
J: TRBJ1-4

CDR3: CASSQVTGTPTGELFF
V: TRBV3-1/TRBV3-2
J: TRBJ2-2

CDR3: CASSPLSGGREGNGYTF
V: TRBV3-1/TRBV3-2
J: TRBJ1-2

CDR3: CASSPRSSLYEQYF
V: TRBV27
J: TRBJ2-7

CDR3: CASSETWGERTEAFF
V: TRBV6-1
J: TRBJ1-1

CDR3: CASSQNRGGRSNEQYF
V: TRBV4-1
J: TRBJ2-7